The sequence of this T cell receptor (beta chain) was determined in a study of monozygotic twins with inflammatory bowel disease. Germline loops: CDR1 SEHNR, CDR2 FQNEAQ (reference sequence). The CDR3 is made up of 15 amino acids. TCRdb re-called the 5' RACE reads and shows each CDR3 protein once, DNA omitted. The listing records 400,000 to 500,000 distinct CDR3 sequences. This clonotype was sampled from a human donor with ulcerative colitis or Crohn's disease, or a healthy co-twin of an affected twin (not recorded which). The J gene is TRBJ2-1, the V gene TRBV7-9; TCRdb's assignment of TRBD2 cannot be checked, as there is no DNA. The source material was blood. The CDR3 reads CASSLYRGGRNEQFF.